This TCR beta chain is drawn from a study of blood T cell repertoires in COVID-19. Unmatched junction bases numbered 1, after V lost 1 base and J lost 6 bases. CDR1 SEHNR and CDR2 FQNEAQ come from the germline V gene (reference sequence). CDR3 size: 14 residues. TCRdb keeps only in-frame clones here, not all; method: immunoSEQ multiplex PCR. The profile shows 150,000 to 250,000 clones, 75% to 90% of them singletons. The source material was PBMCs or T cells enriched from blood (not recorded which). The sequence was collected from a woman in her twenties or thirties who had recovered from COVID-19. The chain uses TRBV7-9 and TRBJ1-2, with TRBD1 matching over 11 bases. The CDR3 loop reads CASSLGTGGDGYTF. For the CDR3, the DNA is TGTGCCAGCAGCTTAGGGACAGGGGGCGATGGCTACACCTTC.